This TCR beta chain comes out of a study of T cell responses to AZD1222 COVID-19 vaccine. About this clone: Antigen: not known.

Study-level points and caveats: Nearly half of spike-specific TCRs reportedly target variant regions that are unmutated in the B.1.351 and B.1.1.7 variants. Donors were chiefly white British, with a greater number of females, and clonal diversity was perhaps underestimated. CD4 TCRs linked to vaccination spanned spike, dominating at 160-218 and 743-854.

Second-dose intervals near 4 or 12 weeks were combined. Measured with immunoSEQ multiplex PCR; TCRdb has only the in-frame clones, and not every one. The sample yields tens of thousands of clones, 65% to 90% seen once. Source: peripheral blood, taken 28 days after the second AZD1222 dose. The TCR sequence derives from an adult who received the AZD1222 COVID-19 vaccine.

This chain's CDR3 is CASSPVGFGNSPLHF. The DNA for the CDR3 is TGTGCCAGCAGTCCGGTGGGATTCGGGAATTCACCCCTCCACTTT. V and J are TRBV28 and TRBJ1-6; the D is unclear. Germline CDR1 reads MDHEN; CDR2 reads SYDVKM. Trimming pared 5 bases from V and 7 bases from J, leaving 15 bases between. This CDR3 region has 15 residues.